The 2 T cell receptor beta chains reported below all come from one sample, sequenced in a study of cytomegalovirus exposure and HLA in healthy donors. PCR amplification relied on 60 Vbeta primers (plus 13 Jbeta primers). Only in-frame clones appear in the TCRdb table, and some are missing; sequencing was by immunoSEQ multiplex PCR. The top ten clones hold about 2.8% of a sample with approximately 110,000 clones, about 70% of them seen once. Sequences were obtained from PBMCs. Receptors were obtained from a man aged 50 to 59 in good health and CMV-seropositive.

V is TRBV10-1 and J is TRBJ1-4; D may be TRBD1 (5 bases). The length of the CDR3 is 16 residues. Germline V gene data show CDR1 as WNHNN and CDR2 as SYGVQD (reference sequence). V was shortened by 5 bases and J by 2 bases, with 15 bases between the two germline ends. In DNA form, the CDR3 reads TGCGCCAGCAGTCTAAAGCCGGGGGGGACTAATGAAAAACTGTTTTTT. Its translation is CASSLKPGGTNEKLFF.

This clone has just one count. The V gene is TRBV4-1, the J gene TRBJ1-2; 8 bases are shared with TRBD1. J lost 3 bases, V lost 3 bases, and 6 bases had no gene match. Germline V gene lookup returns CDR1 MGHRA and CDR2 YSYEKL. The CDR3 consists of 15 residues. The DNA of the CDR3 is TGCGCCAGCAGCCACGGACAGGGAGTGGACTATGGCTACACCTTC. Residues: CASSHGQGVDYGYTF.